One and the same sample provided the 4 T cell receptor beta chains below, sequenced in a study of blood T cell repertoires in COVID-19. Sequencing was performed with immunoSEQ multiplex PCR; in TCRdb, only in-frame clones are kept and a portion is missing. The table lists about 530,000 clones, approximately 91% of them singletons. The sequenced sample was peripheral blood. All receptors derive from a woman aged 50 to 65 with COVID-19, enrolled during active disease.

V and J are TRBV5-1 and TRBJ1-6; 7 bases agree with TRBD1. The germline gives CDR1 SGHRS, CDR2 YFSETQ. The CDR3 has 15 residues. J lost 6 bases, V lost 4 bases, and 7 bases had no gene match. The CDR3 nucleotides read TGCGCCAGCAGCCCAGCCGGGACAGCTAATTCACCCCTCCACTTT. This encodes CASSPAGTANSPLHF.

This rearrangement joins TRBV7-3 to TRBJ1-1; unclear D gene. This CDR3 contains 14 residues. Looked up from germline, CDR1 is SGHTA and CDR2 is FQGTGA. V lost 2 bases, J lost 10 bases, and 17 bases lay in between. CDR3 sequence: CASSLSYTTSPAFF. The CDR3 region has the DNA TGTGCCAGCAGCTTATCGTACACCACCTCCCCAGCTTTCTTT.

The chain joins TRBV3-1 (or the pseudogene TRBV3-2) to TRBJ2-2; TRBD1 matches at 7 bases. CDR3 size: 20 residues. CDR1 and CDR2 from the germline V gene are LGHDT and YNNKEL (reference sequence). Losses at the gene ends were 4 bases for V and 5 bases for J; bases not matched to a gene: 22. The CDR3 is CASSPQGRWGFLLVTGELFF. The DNA of the CDR3 is TGTGCCAGCAGCCCACAGGGGCGGTGGGGGTTTTTGCTTGTTACCGGGGAGCTGTTTTTT.

The chain joins TRBV24-1 to TRBJ1-2; unclear D gene. The V gene's germline CDR1 is KGHDR and CDR2 SFDVKD. Trimming cost V 8 bases and J 2 bases, with 20 bases left between them. This CDR3 region has 16 residues. DNA of the CDR3: TGTGCCACCATTCCACGTAGGCGGGAGAGGAACTATGGCTACACCTTC. Protein product: CATIPRRRERNYGYTF.